The T cell receptor (beta chain) under discussion was sequenced for a study of shared clonotypes between healthy human individuals. As for the study in general: The study used three CD4 naive, three CD4 memory, two CD8 naive and one CD8 memory plate per donor. Points from the study as a whole: Clonotype sharing among the donors was expected to vary with sequencing depth.

Donation came from healthy HIV-negative adults that had no recent acute infections or vaccinations. Profiled with immunoSEQ multiplex PCR; TCRdb holds only in-frame clones, not every one. The data show a few hundred thousand clones, with 74% seen just once and about 9.3% held by the top ten. As regards this clone: The antigen is undetermined.

This CDR3 region has 17 residues. V shed 5 bases and J 1 base; nucleotides not matched to a gene: 10. The germline CDR1 and CDR2 sequences are SGHAT and FQNNGV. What was sequenced was memory CD4+ T cells sorted from blood. This sample's subset: CD45RA-negative fraction. The receptor comes from a man younger than 45 in good health. V usage is TRBV11-2 and J usage is TRBJ2-4, with 8 bases fitting TRBD2. The DNA for the CDR3 is TGTGCCAGCAGCGGGTCGGGAGGGTTGTGGGCCAAAAACATTCAGTACTTC. Translated: CASSGSGGLWAKNIQYF.